The sequence of this T cell receptor beta chain was determined in a study of read filtering for tumor transcriptome and immune sequencing. Study as a whole: TCR-mapped reads were about 4.05 to 10.27 million with IR-seq versus about 85 to 1,300 with RNA-seq.

The library was built from roughly 400 ng RNA with molecular barcoded adaptors for alpha/delta and beta/gamma chains. TCRdb reanalysed the reads using MiXCR and keeps one entry per CDR3 protein. The profile shows some 40,000 distinct CDR3 sequences, 14% of them singletons. V was cut by 5 bases and J by 5 bases, with 15 bases left in between. This CDR3 comprises 14 residues. The germline CDR1 and CDR2 sequences are SGHTA and FQGNSA. This TCR was sampled from a donor aged 40 or over with multiple myeloma. The sequencing input was a population of CD138-negative cells sorted from bone marrow. The chain links TRBV7-2 to TRBJ2-5, with a possible D match to TRBD2 (6 bases). This CDR3 is CASSPSTSRETQYF. CDR3 DNA sequence: TGTGCCAGCAGCCCGTCGACTAGTAGGGAGACCCAGTACTTC.